Presented here are 31 T cell receptor beta chains from one specimen sequenced in a study of cytomegalovirus exposure and HLA in healthy donors. The PCR had 60 Vbeta and 13 Jbeta primers. TCRdb keeps only in-frame clones here, not all; method: immunoSEQ multiplex PCR. The sample has 150,000 to 200,000 clones. Sequenced material: PBMCs. Source of these receptors: a woman aged 18-29 years in good health and CMV-seropositive.

The chain has TRBV11-2 and TRBJ1-1; TRBD1 might be the D (6 bases). Germline CDR1 reads SGHAT; CDR2 reads FQNNGV. The CDR3 runs to 15 residues. V lost 0 bases and J 6 bases, leaving 14 bases between the germline ends. The CDR3 here is CASSLEQGFLAEAFF. Written as DNA, the CDR3 is TGTGCCAGCAGCTTAGAACAGGGTTTCTTGGCTGAAGCTTTCTTT.

The J gene is TRBJ1-5, the V gene TRBV30; weak D call: TRBD1 (6 bases). From germline, CDR1 is GTSNPN and CDR2 SVGIG (reference sequence). The V and J ends lost 2 bases and 4 bases respectively, with 9 bases between them. CDR3 size: 13 residues. The CDR3 nucleotides read TGTGCCTGGAGTTCACAGGGAAATCAGCCCCAGCATTTT. This sequence encodes CAWSSQGNQPQHF.

The V and J genes are TRBV7-2 and TRBJ2-1, with TRBD2 matching over 10 bases. The V segment lost 0 bases and the J segment 9 bases; nucleotides outside the gene matches: 11. This CDR3 is built from 17 residues. Germline loops: CDR1 SGHTA, CDR2 FQGNSA. The CDR3, as DNA: TGTGCCAGCAGCTTAGCCGGTGTTAGCGGGAGGCATCGTGAGCAGTTCTTC. Translation: CASSLAGVSGRHREQFF. Looking up the rest from reference TRBV7-2 and TRBJ2-1 gives the full variable domain: GAGVSQSPSNKVTEKGKDVELRCDPISGHTALYWYRQSLGQGLEFLIYFQGNSAPDKSGLPSDRFSAERTGGSVSTLTIQRTQQEDSAVYLCASSLAGVSGRHREQFFGPGTRLTVL.

This chain links TRBV5-1 with TRBJ1-1; D remains ambiguous. Trimming pared 1 base from V and 1 base from J, leaving 11 bases between. In germline, CDR1 is SGHRS, CDR2 YFSETQ. The CDR3 is 15 residues long. CDR3 sequence reads: CASSLISLENTEAFF. The CDR3 DNA sequence: TGCGCCAGCAGCTTGATCTCCCTAGAGAACACTGAAGCTTTCTTT.

The chain combines TRBV5-1 with TRBJ1-5, with 7 bases fitting TRBD1. The length of the CDR3 is 13 residues. Germline V gives CDR1 SGHRS, CDR2 YFSETQ. The V gene end was trimmed by 4 bases and the J gene end by 5 bases; junction bases not matched to a gene: 3. Written as DNA, the CDR3 is TGCGCCAGCAGCCCAACAGGGGATCAGCCCCAGCATTTT. Its translation is CASSPTGDQPQHF.

The chain has TRBV7-2 and TRBJ2-3, with 9 bases aligning to TRBD2. This CDR3 region has 16 residues. V shed 3 bases, J shed 4 bases, and the junction held 8 bases outside the gene matches. Per germline, CDR1 SGHTA and CDR2 FQGNSA. This chain's CDR3 is CASSFGGGAAPDTQYF. As DNA, the CDR3 is TGTGCCAGCAGCTTTGGCGGGGGGGCCGCCCCAGATACGCAGTATTTT. The complete variable domain, with remaining parts taken from reference TRBV7-2 and TRBJ2-3, reads GAGVSQSPSNKVTEKGKDVELRCDPISGHTALYWYRQSLGQGLEFLIYFQGNSAPDKSGLPSDRFSAERTGGSVSTLTIQRTQQEDSAVYLCASSFGGGAAPDTQYFGPGTRLTVL.

The chain uses TRBV27 and TRBJ2-2, with 8 bases identical to TRBD1. J lost 6 bases, V lost 5 bases, and 2 bases had no gene match. The CDR3 is made up of 13 amino acids. CDR1 is MNHEY, CDR2 SMNVEV, per germline (reference sequence). The CDR3 spells CASSVQGAGELFF. CDR3 DNA sequence: TGTGCCAGCAGTGTACAGGGGGCCGGGGAGCTGTTTTTT.

The rearrangement uses TRBV6-1 and TRBJ2-7; 7 bases map to TRBD1. The V gene's germline CDR1 is MNHNS and CDR2 SASEGT. The trim removed 6 bases at V and 6 bases at J, leaving 8 bases unmatched. This CDR3 comprises 13 residues. CDR3 sequence (DNA): TGTGCCAGCAGCAAGGGGGCGAAGGGCGAGCAGTACTTC. Protein: CASSKGAKGEQYF.

In nucleotides, the CDR3 is TGTGCCAGCAGCGTTGGGACAGGAGCCTATGGCTACACCTTC. Amino acids: CASSVGTGAYGYTF. V usage is TRBV9 and J usage is TRBJ1-2; 8 bases agree with TRBD1. V lost 2 bases, J lost 4 bases, and 4 bases stayed unmatched. CDR3 size: 14 residues. Germline-derived CDR1 and CDR2 are SGDLS and YYNGEE.

The chain joins TRBV4-3 to TRBJ1-2, with 10 nucleotides matching TRBD1. CDR1 LGHNA and CDR2 YSLEER come from the germline V gene. V shed 0 bases, J shed 6 bases, and the junction held 1 base outside the gene matches. The CDR3 sequence is 14 residues long. CDR3 DNA: TGCGCCAGCAGCCAAGATGGGACAGGGGATGGCTACACCTTC. Translation: CASSQDGTGDGYTF.

This chain joins TRBV9 and TRBJ2-1; 7 bases align to TRBD1. V dropped 5 bases and J dropped 10; count of bases not matched to a gene: 12. CDR3 size: 14 residues. Per the germline V gene, CDR1 is SGDLS and CDR2 is YYNGEE. CDR3 nucleotide sequence: TGTGCCAGCAGTGAGACAGGGACAACATGGGAGCAGTTCTTC. It encodes CASSETGTTWEQFF.

V gene TRBV16 combines with J gene TRBJ1-2; perhaps TRBD1 as D (6 bases). Trimming shortened V by 1 base and J by 4 bases, and 13 bases separated the two germline ends. Germline V lookup: CDR1 KGHSY, CDR2 FQNENV. This CDR3 contains 15 residues. CDR3 nucleotides: TGTGCCAGCAGCCAATGGGACAAGGACAGCTATGGCTACACCTTC. It codes for CASSQWDKDSYGYTF.

The chain employs TRBV30 and TRBJ1-5; D call uncertain. V was cut by 0 bases and J by 3 bases, with 6 bases left in between. The CDR3 spans 13 residues. CDR1 is GTSNPN and CDR2 is SVGIG in the germline V gene (reference sequence). The CDR3 sequence is CAWSVRDNQPQHF. The CDR3 DNA reads TGTGCCTGGAGTGTACGGGACAATCAGCCCCAGCATTTT.

For this clone: At one end the junction does not follow the germline gene, possibly because of a read error. This chain links TRBV7-7 with TRBJ2-1; possible D gene TRBD2, 5 bases. The CDR3 runs to 15 residues. CDR1 and CDR2 (germline): SSHAT, FNYEAQ (reference sequence). The CDR3 reads CASSLNVGSGNEQFF. DNA for the CDR3: TGTGCTAGCAGCTTAAACGTGGGATCGGGGAATGAGCAGTTCTTC. The full variable domain, in which reference TRBV7-7 and TRBJ2-1 provide the parts outside the CDR3, is GAGVSQSPRYKVTKRGQDVTLRCDPISSHATLYWYQQALGQGPEFLTYFNYEAQPDKSGLPSDRFSAERPEGSISTLTIQRTEQRDSAMYRCASSLNVGSGNEQFFGPGTRLTVL.

This chain links TRBV7-2 with TRBJ2-1, with 8 bases that match TRBD2. Looked up from germline, CDR1 is SGHTA and CDR2 is FQGNSA. V dropped 5 bases and J dropped 0; count of bases not matched to a gene: 6. The CDR3 spans 16 residues. CDR3 nucleotide sequence: TGTGCCAGCAGCCCCAGCGGGGGATCCTCCTACAATGAGCAGTTCTTC. It yields the protein CASSPSGGSSYNEQFF.

CDR3 loop: CASSFEWGLAPPKPSTDTQYF. DNA for the CDR3: TGCGCCAGCAGCTTTGAATGGGGACTAGCACCCCCGAAGCCTAGCACAGATACGCAGTATTTT. The chain uses TRBV5-1 and TRBJ2-3; 9 bases agree with TRBD2. Trimming took 2 bases from V and 0 from J; bases not matched to a gene: 19. This CDR3 has 21 amino acids. CDR1 SGHRS and CDR2 YFSETQ come from the germline V gene. The variable domain in full, completed from reference TRBV5-1 and TRBJ2-3, reads KAGVTQTPRYLIKTRGQQVTLSCSPISGHRSVSWYQQTPGQGLQFLFEYFSETQRNKGNFPGRFSGRQFSNSRSEMNVSTLELGDSALYLCASSFEWGLAPPKPSTDTQYFGPGTRLTVL.

The chain employs TRBV5-5 and TRBJ1-5; 9 positions agree with TRBD1. The CDR3 is 16 amino acids. The J segment lost 7 bases and the V segment lost 4 bases, leaving 12 bases of the junction unmatched. Germline V gene lookup returns CDR1 SGHKS and CDR2 YYEKEE (reference sequence). CDR3 sequence reads: CASSLTRGQGLQPQHF. CDR3 in DNA: TGTGCCAGCAGCCTAACGAGGGGACAGGGACTACAGCCCCAGCATTTT.

The chain is built from TRBV2 and TRBJ2-1; tentative D call: TRBD1 (5 bases). V was clipped by 3 bases and J by 3 bases, with 6 bases between them. The CDR3 consists of 13 residues. The germline V gene has CDR1 SNHLY and CDR2 FYNNEI. The CDR3 loop is CASSDQGYNEQFF. CDR3 nucleotides: TGTGCCAGCAGTGATCAGGGCTACAATGAGCAGTTCTTC.

The V gene is TRBV6-5, the J gene TRBJ1-1, with 11 bases identical to TRBD1. There are 16 residues in the CDR3. V was pared by 0 bases and J by 7 bases, with 7 bases of the junction left unmatched. Germline-derived CDR1 and CDR2 are MNHEY and SVGAGI. The CDR3: CASSYSRGQGGYEAFF. In nucleotides, the CDR3 is TGTGCCAGCAGTTACTCGAGGGGACAGGGGGGATATGAAGCTTTCTTT.

The V and J genes are TRBV11-3 and TRBJ1-1; D may be TRBD1 (5 bases). V lost 5 bases to trimming and J lost 1 base, with 14 bases between them. In germline, CDR1 is SGHNT, CDR2 YENEEA. The length of the CDR3 is 15 residues. The CDR3 spells CASSANEGANTEAFF. CDR3 DNA: TGTGCCAGCAGCGCGAACGAAGGGGCGAACACTGAAGCTTTCTTT.

This sequence joins TRBV7-2 and TRBJ2-7; D not resolved. The V and J ends lost 3 bases and 3 bases respectively, with 3 bases between them. CDR1 and CDR2 from the germline V gene are SGHTA and FQGNSA. The CDR3 runs 11 residues. DNA for the CDR3: TGTGCCAGCAGCTTCTACTACGAGCAGTACTTC. It yields the protein CASSFYYEQYF.

The CDR3 reads CAWTPRGLAFGEQFF. The CDR3 DNA is TGTGCCTGGACGCCTAGGGGACTGGCATTCGGTGAGCAGTTCTTC. The chain carries TRBV30 and TRBJ2-1; perhaps TRBD2 as D (6 bases). CDR1 and CDR2 (germline): GTSNPN, SVGIG (reference sequence). CDR3 size: 15 residues. Trimming removed 4 bases at V and 9 bases at J, with 22 bases between.

V is TRBV4-1 and J is TRBJ1-5; 7 bases are a match to TRBD1. Germline values: CDR1 MGHRA, CDR2 YSYEKL. V trimming: 10 bases; J trimming: 5 bases; junction bases outside the gene matches: 8. The CDR3 is 13 residues long. The CDR3 DNA reads TGCGCCACCTCTGACAGGGTCGATCAGCCCCAGCATTTT. As protein: CATSDRVDQPQHF.

The J gene is TRBJ2-1, the V gene TRBV7-9, with 7 bases that match TRBD1. In germline, CDR1 is SEHNR, CDR2 FQNEAQ (reference sequence). The CDR3 is made up of 14 amino acids. J lost 7 bases, V lost 4 bases, and 7 bases had no gene match. DNA for the CDR3: TGTGCCAGCAGCTCCACAGGGGTTTCGAATGAGCAGTTCTTC. Translation gives CASSSTGVSNEQFF.

CDR3 sequence reads: CASSLRRAGQGKRDEQYF. CDR3 DNA sequence: TGTGCCAGCAGCTTAAGGCGCGCAGGGCAGGGTAAACGGGACGAGCAGTACTTC. The chain carries TRBV7-8 and TRBJ2-7; possibly TRBD1 for D (5 bases). Trimming pared 2 bases from V and 5 bases from J, leaving 25 bases between. The CDR3 has 18 amino acids. Germline V gene data show CDR1 as SGHVS and CDR2 as FQNEAQ.

This chain uses TRBV19 with TRBJ1-2, with TRBD1 matching 7 bases. This CDR3 contains 12 residues. CDR1 and CDR2 from the germline V gene are LNHDA and SQIVND (reference sequence). V shed 6 bases and J 6 bases; nucleotides not matched to a gene: 4. The CDR3: CASSMTGHGYTF. The CDR3 DNA sequence: TGTGCCAGTAGCATGACAGGGCATGGCTACACCTTC.

The chain uses TRBV2 and TRBJ1-1; D might be TRBD1 (6 bases). This CDR3 has 13 amino acids. Germline CDR1 is SNHLY and CDR2 is FYNNEI. Trimming took off 5 bases at V and 4 bases at J, with 11 bases between the two ends. The CDR3 bases are TGTGCCAGCAGTTGGCGGGGGCTCACTGAAGCTTTCTTT. It translates to CASSWRGLTEAFF. The full variable domain, in which reference TRBV2 and TRBJ1-1 provide the parts outside the CDR3, is EPEVTQTPSHQVTQMGQEVILRCVPISNHLYFYWYRQILGQKVEFLVSFYNNEISEKSEIFDDQFSVERPDGSNFTLKIRSTKLEDSAMYFCASSWRGLTEAFFGQGTRLTVV.

The chain employs TRBV4-2 and TRBJ1-2; D is unclear. CDR1 and CDR2 from the germline V gene are LGHNA and YNFKEQ. CDR3 length: 12 amino acids. Trimming took off 0 bases at V and 8 bases at J, with 7 bases between the two ends. The CDR3 spells CASSQDRRGYTF. The CDR3 bases are TGTGCCAGCAGCCAAGATAGGCGGGGCTACACCTTC.

The chain combines TRBV6-5 with TRBJ1-4, with D tentatively TRBD1 (6 bases). This CDR3 is built from 14 residues. V lost 5 bases to trimming and J lost 7 bases, with 14 bases between them. Germline-derived CDR1 and CDR2 are MNHEY and SVGAGI. The CDR3 DNA follows: TGTGCCAGCAGTACCGCGGGGGGGCTTGAAAAACTGTTTTTT. This translates into CASSTAGGLEKLFF.

Here the CDR3 reads CASSQRGIRETQYF. CDR3 nucleotide sequence: TGCGCCAGCAGCCAACGGGGAATCCGGGAGACCCAGTACTTC. The gene calls are TRBV4-1 and TRBJ2-5; D possibly corresponds to TRBD2 (5 bases). V gave up 2 bases and J gave up 5 bases, with 12 bases separating them. This CDR3 has 14 residues. Germline assignment: CDR1 MGHRA and CDR2 YSYEKL.

The rearrangement links TRBV18 to TRBJ2-2; D unresolved. The CDR3 consists of 15 residues. The germline V gene has CDR1 KGHSH and CDR2 LQKENI. Trimming removed 2 bases at V and 2 bases at J, with 9 bases between. CDR3 sequence (DNA): TGTGCCAGCTCACCAGTAGTTACTAACACCGGGGAGCTGTTTTTT. Encoded protein: CASSPVVTNTGELFF.